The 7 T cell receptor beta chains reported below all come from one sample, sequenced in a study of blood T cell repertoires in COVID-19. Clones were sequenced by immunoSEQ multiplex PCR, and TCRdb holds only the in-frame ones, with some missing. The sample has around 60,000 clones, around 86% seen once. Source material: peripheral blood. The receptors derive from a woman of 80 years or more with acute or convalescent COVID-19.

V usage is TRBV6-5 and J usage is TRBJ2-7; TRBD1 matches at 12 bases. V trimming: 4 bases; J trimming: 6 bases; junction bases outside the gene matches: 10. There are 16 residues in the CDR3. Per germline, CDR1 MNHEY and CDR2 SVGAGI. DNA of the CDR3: TGTGCCAGCAGTTTTATTGGGGGACAGGGGGCAGGCGAGCAGTACTTC. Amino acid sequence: CASSFIGGQGAGEQYF.

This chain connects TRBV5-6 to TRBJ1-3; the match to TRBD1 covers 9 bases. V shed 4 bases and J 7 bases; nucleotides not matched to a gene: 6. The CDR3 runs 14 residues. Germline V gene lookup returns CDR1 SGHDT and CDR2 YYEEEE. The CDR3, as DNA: TGTGCCAGCAGCACCGGGACAGGGATTAACACCATATATTTT. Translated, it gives CASSTGTGINTIYF.

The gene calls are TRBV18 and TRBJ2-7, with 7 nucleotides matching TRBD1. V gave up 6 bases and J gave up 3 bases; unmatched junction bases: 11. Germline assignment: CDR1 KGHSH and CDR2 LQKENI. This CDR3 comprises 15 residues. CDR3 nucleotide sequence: TGTGCCAGCTCCCCGACGACAGGGCAGAGCTACGAGCAGTACTTC. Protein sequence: CASSPTTGQSYEQYF.

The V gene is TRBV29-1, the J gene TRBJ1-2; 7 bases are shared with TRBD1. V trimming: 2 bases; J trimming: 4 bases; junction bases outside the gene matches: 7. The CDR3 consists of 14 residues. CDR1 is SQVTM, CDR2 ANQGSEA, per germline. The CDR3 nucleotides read TGCAGCGTTGAAAGGGACAGCCTTGGCTATGGCTACACCTTC. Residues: CSVERDSLGYGYTF.

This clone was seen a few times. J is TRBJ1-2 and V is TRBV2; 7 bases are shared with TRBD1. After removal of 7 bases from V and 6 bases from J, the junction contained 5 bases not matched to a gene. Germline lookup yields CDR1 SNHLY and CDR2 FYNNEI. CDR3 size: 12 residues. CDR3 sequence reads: CASKGQWNGYTF. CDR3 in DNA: TGTGCCAGCAAGGGACAGTGGAATGGCTACACCTTC.

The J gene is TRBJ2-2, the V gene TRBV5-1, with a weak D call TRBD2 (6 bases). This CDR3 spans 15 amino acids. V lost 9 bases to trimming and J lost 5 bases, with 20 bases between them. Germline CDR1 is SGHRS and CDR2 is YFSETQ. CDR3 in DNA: TGCGCCACCAAGCGGGTCCTAGGGAGAACCGGGGAGCTGTTTTTT. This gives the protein CATKRVLGRTGELFF.

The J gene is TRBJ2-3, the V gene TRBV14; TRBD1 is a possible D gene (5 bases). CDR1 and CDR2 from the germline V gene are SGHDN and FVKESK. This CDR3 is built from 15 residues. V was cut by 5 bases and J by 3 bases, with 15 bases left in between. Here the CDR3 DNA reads TGTGCCAGCAGCGGGGCCGCCGCGTGGACAGATACGCAGTATTTT. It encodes CASSGAAAWTDTQYF.